A single sample gave rise to the 18 T cell receptor beta chains below, sequenced in a study of Graves' ophthalmopathy and Graves' hyperthyroidism. TCR beta CDR3 amplification used RNA transcripts. The first round was an RT-PCR with HTBI primers, and the second round was a multiplex PCR. TCRdb used MiXCR to reprocess the multiplex PCR reads, holding one entry per CDR3 protein. The sample lists over a million distinct CDR3 sequences; about 35% were seen once. Sequencing was carried out using peripheral blood or thyroid tissue (not recorded which). The receptors originated from an adult man with Graves' hyperthyroidism.

This clonotype appeared many times. This chain links TRBV7-8 with TRBJ2-7, with 8 nucleotides matching TRBD1. The CDR3 totals 16 residues. The germline V gene encodes CDR1 SGHVS and CDR2 FQNEAQ. V was clipped by 5 bases and J by 3 bases; unmatched bases: 12. Written as DNA, the CDR3 is TGTGCCAGCAGCCGACCCATCGGGACAGGCAACTACGAGCAGTACTTC. This gives the protein CASSRPIGTGNYEQYF.

A single count supports this clonotype. The rearrangement joins TRBV19 to TRBJ1-3, with D uncertain. CDR3 size: 14 residues. V was pared by 8 bases and J by 2 bases, with 13 bases between. CDR1 LNHDA and CDR2 SQIVND come from the germline V gene (reference sequence). This CDR3 is CASAGPGTGNTIYF. CDR3 DNA sequence: TGTGCCAGTGCCGGACCGGGGACTGGAAACACCATATATTTT. The full variable domain, completed using reference TRBV19 and TRBJ1-3, is DGGITQSPKYLFRKEGQNVTLSCEQNLNHDAMYWYRQDPGQGLRLIYYSQIVNDFQKGDIAEGYSVSREKKESFPLTVTSAQKNPTAFYLCASAGPGTGNTIYFGEGSWLTVV.

Details on this clonotype: A read error may produce the germline difference seen at one junction end. For the CDR3, the DNA is TGTGCCAGCAGCGCAGGACAGGGGGGCACTGAAGCCCTCTTT. Protein product: CASSAGQGGTEALF. The chain has TRBV9 and TRBJ1-1; 10 bases fit TRBD1. The CDR3 extends over 14 amino acids. Germline loops: CDR1 SGDLS, CDR2 YYNGEE.

The CDR3 sequence is CASSQDYRDSPLHF. CDR3 DNA: TGTGCCAGCAGCCAAGATTACAGGGACTCACCCCTCCACTTT. This chain uses TRBV9 with TRBJ1-6, with D tentatively TRBD1 (6 bases). The CDR3 covers 14 residues. In germline, CDR1 is SGDLS, CDR2 YYNGEE. V lost 4 bases and J lost 10, with 15 bases in between.

This clonotype was recorded at least ten times. V usage is TRBV15 and J usage is TRBJ2-5; 7 bases fit TRBD1. CDR1 is LNHNV and CDR2 is YYDKDF in the germline V gene (reference sequence). This CDR3 region has 14 residues. Trimming took 3 bases from V and 2 from J; bases not matched to a gene: 3. The CDR3 here is CATSSRDRQETQYF. CDR3 coding DNA: TGTGCCACCAGCAGTCGGGACAGACAAGAGACCCAGTACTTC.

This clonotype was found a few times. The chain uses TRBV4-3 and TRBJ1-2; D possibly corresponds to TRBD1 (6 bases). Trimming cost V 0 bases and J 2 bases, with 16 bases left between them. This CDR3 region has 17 residues. Germline V gives CDR1 LGHNA, CDR2 YSLEER. CDR3 amino acids: CASSQDWPTGTNYGYTF. CDR3 DNA: TGCGCCAGCAGCCAAGATTGGCCCACAGGGACGAACTATGGCTACACCTTC.

Concerning this clonotype itself: A junction end diverges from the germline sequence, so it may reflect a read error. CDR3: CASSRGDRAETRYF. Here the CDR3 DNA reads TGTGCCAGCAGCCGCGGGGACAGGGCCGAGACCCGGTACTTC. The chain recombines TRBV5-5 with TRBJ2-5; 9 nucleotides line up with TRBD1. The germline V gene encodes CDR1 SGHKS and CDR2 YYEKEE (reference sequence). This CDR3 comprises 14 residues.

V usage is TRBV11-2 and J usage is TRBJ2-7; 8 bases line up with TRBD2. CDR1 and CDR2 (germline): SGHAT, FQNNGV. The CDR3 spans 15 residues. With 7 bases clipped from V and 6 bases from J, the junction kept 14 bases outside the gene matches. CDR3 protein: CASTAPLSGGGEQYF. The CDR3 nucleotides read TGTGCCAGCACCGCCCCCTTAAGCGGGGGAGGCGAGCAGTACTTC.

This clonotype was counted at least ten times. This chain connects TRBV7-2 to TRBJ1-2; 7 bases line up with TRBD1. The CDR3 length is 14 residues. The V and J ends lost 2 bases and 4 bases, in that order; junction bases with no gene match: 4. The V gene's germline CDR1 is SGHTA and CDR2 FQGNSA. The CDR3 bases are TGTGCCAGCAGCTTAATGGGACAGAGCTATGGCTACACCTTC. Translating it yields CASSLMGQSYGYTF.

The chain couples TRBV29-1 to TRBJ1-2; 11 bases agree with TRBD1. V trimming: 3 bases; J trimming: 7 bases; junction bases outside the gene matches: 10. Germline loops: CDR1 SQVTM, CDR2 ANQGSEA. The length of the CDR3 is 15 residues. The CDR3 DNA reads as TGCAGCGTTGACGGGACAGGGGGAGCCTTCGCTGGCTACACCTTC. Translation gives CSVDGTGGAFAGYTF. Combining the CDR3 with reference TRBV29-1 and TRBJ1-2 gives the whole variable domain SAVISQKPSRDICQRGTSLTIQCQVDSQVTMMFWYRQQPGQSLTLIATANQGSEATYESGFVIDKFPISRPNLTFSTLTVSNMSPEDSSIYLCSVDGTGGAFAGYTFGSGTRLTVV.

The table lists this clonotype with many counts. V is TRBV20-1 and J is TRBJ2-5; TRBD1 or TRBD2 may be the D gene (5 bases each). Germline V gene sequence: CDR1 DFQATT, CDR2 SNEGSKA (reference sequence). The CDR3 consists of 15 residues. V was trimmed by 5 bases and J by 5 bases, leaving 21 bases between them. CDR3 amino acids: CSARGARENSETQYF. The CDR3 DNA reads TGCAGTGCTCGTGGGGCCCGGGAAAACTCGGAGACCCAGTACTTC.

The CDR3 loop reads CASRSIGASPLHF. DNA for the CDR3: TGTGCCAGCAGATCTATCGGGGCTTCACCCCTCCACTTT. The rearrangement links TRBV7-9 to TRBJ1-6; a weak D match, TRBD1 (5 bases). Trimming took off 6 bases at V and 9 bases at J, with 12 bases between the two ends. Germline V gene sequence: CDR1 SEHNR, CDR2 FQNEAQ (reference sequence). The CDR3 contains 13 residues.

This clonotype was recorded a few times. The chain carries TRBV27 and TRBJ2-5; D might be TRBD2 (6 bases). The CDR3 consists of 15 residues. V gave up 2 bases and J gave up 2 bases, with 12 bases separating them. Germline CDR1 and CDR2: MNHEY and SMNVEV (reference sequence). In DNA, the CDR3 is TGTGCCAGCAGTTTAATGGGGGGTCTTCAAGAGACCCAGTACTTC. Amino acids: CASSLMGGLQETQYF.

This clonotype has just a few counts. The DNA of the CDR3 is TGTGCCAGCAGTCAACGGGACACTGAAGCTTTCTTT. This translates into CASSQRDTEAFF. The V call is TRBV7-2, the J call TRBJ1-1; no clear D gene. Trimming pared 6 bases from V and 3 bases from J, leaving 8 bases between. Germline V gene data show CDR1 as SGHTA and CDR2 as FQGNSA. The CDR3 consists of 12 residues.

In its sample, this clonotype was seen once. J is TRBJ2-6 and V is TRBV2; D gene ambiguous. V shed 6 bases and J shed 4 bases, with 10 bases lying between them. The CDR3 has 14 amino acids. Germline CDR1 SNHLY, CDR2 FYNNEI. The chain's CDR3 is CASRVSGGANVLTF. Here the CDR3 DNA reads TGTGCCAGCAGAGTCTCTGGAGGGGCCAACGTCCTGACTTTC. The full variable domain, its missing parts supplied by reference TRBV2 and TRBJ2-6, is EPEVTQTPSHQVTQMGQEVILRCVPISNHLYFYWYRQILGQKVEFLVSFYNNEISEKSEIFDDQFSVERPDGSNFTLKIRSTKLEDSAMYFCASRVSGGANVLTFGAGSRLTVL.

Of note for this clonotype: At one end the junction does not follow the germline gene, possibly because of a read error. This chain connects TRBV10-3 to TRBJ1-2; a possible D gene is TRBD1 (5 bases). The CDR3 spans 15 residues. Looked up from germline, CDR1 is ENHRY and CDR2 is SYGVKD. This chain's CDR3 is CASSYRGEGMRGYTF. In DNA form, the CDR3 reads TGTGCCAGCAGTTATCGTGGGGAGGGGATGCGGGGCTACACCTTC.

CDR3 region: CASSFFGSNEQFF. The CDR3 nucleotides are TGTGCCAGCAGCTTCTTTGGTTCCAATGAGCAGTTCTTC. This sequence joins TRBV7-8 and TRBJ2-1; no definite D call. The germline V gene encodes CDR1 SGHVS and CDR2 FQNEAQ. The CDR3 is made up of 13 amino acids. The germline V and J ends were trimmed by 3 bases and 6 bases, with 9 bases remaining between them.

This clonotype was seen more than once but under ten times. The chain has TRBV11-2 and TRBJ2-2; D possibly corresponds to TRBD2 (7 bases). Germline V gene data show CDR1 as SGHAT and CDR2 as FQNNGV. V was shortened by 8 bases and J by 4 bases, with 11 bases between the two germline ends. This CDR3 is 13 amino acids long. The chain's CDR3 is CASWGGRTGELFF. CDR3 nucleotide sequence: TGTGCCAGCTGGGGGGGGCGCACCGGGGAGCTGTTTTTT.